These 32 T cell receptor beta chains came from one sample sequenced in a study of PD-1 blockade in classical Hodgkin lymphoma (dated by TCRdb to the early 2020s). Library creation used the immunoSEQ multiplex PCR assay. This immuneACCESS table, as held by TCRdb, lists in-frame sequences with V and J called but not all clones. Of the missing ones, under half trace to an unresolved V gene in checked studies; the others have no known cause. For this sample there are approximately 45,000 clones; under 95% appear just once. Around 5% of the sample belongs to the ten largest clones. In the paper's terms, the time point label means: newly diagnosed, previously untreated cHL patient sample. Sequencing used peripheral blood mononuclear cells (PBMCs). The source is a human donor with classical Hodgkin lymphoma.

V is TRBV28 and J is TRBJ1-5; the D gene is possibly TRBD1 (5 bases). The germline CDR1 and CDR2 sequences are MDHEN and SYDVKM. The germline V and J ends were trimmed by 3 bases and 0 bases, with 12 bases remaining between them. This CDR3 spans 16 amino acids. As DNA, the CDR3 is TGTGCCAGCAGTTTCTTGGGACCATATAGCAATCAGCCCCAGCATTTT. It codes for CASSFLGPYSNQPQHF.

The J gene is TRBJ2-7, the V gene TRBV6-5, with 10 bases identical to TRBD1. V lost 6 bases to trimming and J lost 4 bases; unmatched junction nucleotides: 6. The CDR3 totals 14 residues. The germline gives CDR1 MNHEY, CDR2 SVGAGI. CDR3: CASRYDRGLYEQYF. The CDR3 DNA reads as TGTGCCAGCAGATACGACAGGGGGCTTTACGAGCAGTACTTC.

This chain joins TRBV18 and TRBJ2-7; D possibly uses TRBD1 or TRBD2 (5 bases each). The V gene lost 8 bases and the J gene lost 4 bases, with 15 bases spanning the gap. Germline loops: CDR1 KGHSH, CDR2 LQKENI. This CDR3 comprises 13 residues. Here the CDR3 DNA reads TGTGCCAGCGCTTGGGACCCAGGTTACGAGCAGTACGTC. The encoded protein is CASAWDPGYEQYV.

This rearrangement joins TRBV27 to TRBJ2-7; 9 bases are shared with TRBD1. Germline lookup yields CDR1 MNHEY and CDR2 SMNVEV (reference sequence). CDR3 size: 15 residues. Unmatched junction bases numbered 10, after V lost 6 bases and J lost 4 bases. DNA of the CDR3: TGTGCCAGCAGCCAGTCCGGGACAGGGCGATACGAGCAGTACTTC. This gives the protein CASSQSGTGRYEQYF.

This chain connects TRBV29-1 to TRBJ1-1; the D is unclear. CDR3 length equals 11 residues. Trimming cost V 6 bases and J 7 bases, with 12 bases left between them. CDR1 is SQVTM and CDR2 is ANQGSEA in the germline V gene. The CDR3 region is CSVSPGFEAFF. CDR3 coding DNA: TGCAGCGTCTCCCCGGGCTTTGAAGCTTTCTTT.

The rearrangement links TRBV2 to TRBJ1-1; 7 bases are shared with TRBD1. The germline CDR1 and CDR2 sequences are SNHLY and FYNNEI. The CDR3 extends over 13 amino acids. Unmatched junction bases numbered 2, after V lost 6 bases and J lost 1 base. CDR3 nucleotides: TGTGCCAGCAGCGGACAGGAGAACACTGAAGCTTTCTTT. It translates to CASSGQENTEAFF. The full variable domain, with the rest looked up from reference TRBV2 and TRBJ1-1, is EPEVTQTPSHQVTQMGQEVILRCVPISNHLYFYWYRQILGQKVEFLVSFYNNEISEKSEIFDDQFSVERPDGSNFTLKIRSTKLEDSAMYFCASSGQENTEAFFGQGTRLTVV.

CDR3 bases: TGTGCCAGCAGTGAGGACAGGGGGAGCGGGGAGCTGTTTTTT. Its translation is CASSEDRGSGELFF. The chain recombines TRBV6-4 with TRBJ2-2; 10 bases agree with TRBD1. With 3 bases clipped from V and 7 bases from J, the junction kept 2 bases outside the gene matches. The CDR3 is 14 amino acids. Germline V gives CDR1 MRHNA, CDR2 SNTAGT.

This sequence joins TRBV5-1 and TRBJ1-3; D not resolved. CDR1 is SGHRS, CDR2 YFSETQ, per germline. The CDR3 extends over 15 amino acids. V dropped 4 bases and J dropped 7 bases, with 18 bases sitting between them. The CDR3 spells CASSEAGRFSNTIYF. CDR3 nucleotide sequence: TGCGCCAGCAGCGAGGCTGGCAGGTTTAGTAACACCATATATTTT.

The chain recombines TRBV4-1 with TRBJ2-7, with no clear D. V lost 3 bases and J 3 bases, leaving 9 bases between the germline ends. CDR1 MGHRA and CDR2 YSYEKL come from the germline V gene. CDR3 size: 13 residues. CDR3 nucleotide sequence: TGCGCCAGCAGCCAGTCCCCCGACTACGAGCAGTACTTC. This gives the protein CASSQSPDYEQYF.

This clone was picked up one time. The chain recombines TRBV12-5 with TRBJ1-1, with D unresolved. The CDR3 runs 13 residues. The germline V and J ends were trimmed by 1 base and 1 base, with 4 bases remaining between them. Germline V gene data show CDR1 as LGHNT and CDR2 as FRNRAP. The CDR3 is CASGLGGNTEAFF. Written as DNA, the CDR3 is TGTGCTAGTGGTTTGGGGGGGAACACTGAAGCTTTCTTT.

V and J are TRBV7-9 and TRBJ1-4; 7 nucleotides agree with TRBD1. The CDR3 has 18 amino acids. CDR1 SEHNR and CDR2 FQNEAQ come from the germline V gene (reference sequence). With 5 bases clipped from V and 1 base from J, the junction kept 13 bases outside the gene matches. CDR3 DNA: TGTGCCAGCAGCCGTACGAGACAGGGTATGGGAACTAATGAAAAACTGTTTTTT. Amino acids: CASSRTRQGMGTNEKLFF.

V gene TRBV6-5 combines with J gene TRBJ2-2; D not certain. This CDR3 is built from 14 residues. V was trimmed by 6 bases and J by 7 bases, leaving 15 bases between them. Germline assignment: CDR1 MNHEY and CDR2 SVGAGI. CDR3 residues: CASRHVYSDGELFF. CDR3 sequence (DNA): TGTGCCAGCAGACACGTATACTCGGACGGGGAGCTGTTTTTT.

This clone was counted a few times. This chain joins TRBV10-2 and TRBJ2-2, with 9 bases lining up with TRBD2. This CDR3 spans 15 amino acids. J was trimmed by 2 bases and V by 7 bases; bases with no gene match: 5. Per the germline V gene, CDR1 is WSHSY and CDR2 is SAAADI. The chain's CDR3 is CASKGLARNTGELFF. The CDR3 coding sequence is TGCGCCAGCAAAGGACTAGCGAGAAACACCGGGGAGCTGTTTTTT.

The CDR3 region is CASSLPGRPGYTF. For the CDR3, the DNA is TGTGCCAGCAGTTTACCAGGGCGCCCTGGCTACACCTTC. V and J are TRBV28 and TRBJ1-2, with D perhaps matching TRBD1 (5 bases). The CDR3 runs 13 residues. Germline CDR1 and CDR2: MDHEN and SYDVKM. The V end lost 2 bases, the J end lost 7 bases, and 11 bases lay between the germline ends.

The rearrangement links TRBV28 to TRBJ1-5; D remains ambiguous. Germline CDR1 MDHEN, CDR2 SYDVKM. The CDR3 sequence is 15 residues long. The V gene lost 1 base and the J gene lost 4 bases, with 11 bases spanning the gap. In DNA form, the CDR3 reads TGTGCCAGCAGTTTATTACCGGGCGAGAATCAGCCCCAGCATTTT. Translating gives CASSLLPGENQPQHF. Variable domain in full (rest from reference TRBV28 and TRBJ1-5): DVKVTQSSRYLVKRTGEKVFLECVQDMDHENMFWYRQDPGLGLRLIYFSYDVKMKEKGDIPEGYSVSREKKERFSLILESASTNQTSMYLCASSLLPGENQPQHFGDGTRLSIL.

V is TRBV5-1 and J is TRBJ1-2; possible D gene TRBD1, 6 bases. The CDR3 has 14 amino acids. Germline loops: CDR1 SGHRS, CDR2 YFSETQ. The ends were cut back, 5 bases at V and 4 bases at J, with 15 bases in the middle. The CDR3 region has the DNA TGCGCCAGCAGACAGACCGGGACAACCTATGGCTACACCTTC. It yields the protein CASRQTGTTYGYTF.

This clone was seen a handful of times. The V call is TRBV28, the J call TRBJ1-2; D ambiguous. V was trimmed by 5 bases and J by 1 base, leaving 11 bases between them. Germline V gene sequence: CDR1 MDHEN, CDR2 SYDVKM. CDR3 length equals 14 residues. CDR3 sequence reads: CASSATYLNYGYTF. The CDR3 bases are TGTGCCAGCAGTGCGACTTACCTTAACTATGGCTACACCTTC.

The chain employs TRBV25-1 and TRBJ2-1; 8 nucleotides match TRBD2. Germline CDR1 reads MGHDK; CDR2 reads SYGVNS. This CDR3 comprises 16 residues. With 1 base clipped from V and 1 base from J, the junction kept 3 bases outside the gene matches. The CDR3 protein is CASSESASGSYNEQFF. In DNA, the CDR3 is TGTGCCAGCAGTGAATCCGCTAGCGGGTCCTACAATGAGCAGTTCTTC. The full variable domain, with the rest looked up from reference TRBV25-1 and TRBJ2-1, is EADIYQTPRYLVIGTGKKITLECSQTMGHDKMYWYQQDPGMELHLIHYSYGVNSTEKGDLSSESTVSRIRTEHFPLTLESARPSHTSQYLCASSESASGSYNEQFFGPGTRLTVL.

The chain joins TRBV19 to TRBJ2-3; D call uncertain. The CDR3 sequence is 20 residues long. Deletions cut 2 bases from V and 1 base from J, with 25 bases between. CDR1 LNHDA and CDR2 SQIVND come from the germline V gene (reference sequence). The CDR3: CASSIRPVVLAFQGTDTQYF. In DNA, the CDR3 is TGTGCCAGTAGTATAAGGCCAGTTGTACTGGCATTTCAAGGCACAGATACGCAGTATTTT. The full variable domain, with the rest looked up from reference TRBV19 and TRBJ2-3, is DGGITQSPKYLFRKEGQNVTLSCEQNLNHDAMYWYRQDPGQGLRLIYYSQIVNDFQKGDIAEGYSVSREKKESFPLTVTSAQKNPTAFYLCASSIRPVVLAFQGTDTQYFGPGTRLTVL.

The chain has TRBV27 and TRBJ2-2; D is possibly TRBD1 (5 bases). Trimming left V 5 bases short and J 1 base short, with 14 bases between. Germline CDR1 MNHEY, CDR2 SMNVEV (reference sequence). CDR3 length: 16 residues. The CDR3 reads CASSLQTDENTGELFF. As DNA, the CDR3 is TGTGCCAGCAGTCTCCAGACAGATGAGAACACCGGGGAGCTGTTTTTT.

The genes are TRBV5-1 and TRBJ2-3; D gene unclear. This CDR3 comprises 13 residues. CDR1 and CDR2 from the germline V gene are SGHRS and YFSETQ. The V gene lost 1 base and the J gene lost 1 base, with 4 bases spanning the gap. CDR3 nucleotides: TGCGCCAGCAGCTTGAGAGGCACAGATACGCAGTATTTT. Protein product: CASSLRGTDTQYF.

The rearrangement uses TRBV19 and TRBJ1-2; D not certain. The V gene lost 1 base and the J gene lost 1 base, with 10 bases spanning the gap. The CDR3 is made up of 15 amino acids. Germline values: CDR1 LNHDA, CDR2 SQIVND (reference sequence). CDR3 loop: CASSIGQINNYGYTF. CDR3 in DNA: TGTGCCAGTAGTATAGGCCAGATAAATAACTATGGCTACACCTTC.

For the CDR3, the DNA is TGCGCCAGCAGCCAAATTCCAGCGGGAGCTTGGAACACCGGGGAGCTGTTTTTT. It specifies CASSQIPAGAWNTGELFF. The V gene is TRBV4-1, the J gene TRBJ2-2, with TRBD2 matching 8 bases. The CDR3 consists of 18 residues. With 2 bases clipped from V and 1 base from J, the junction kept 9 bases outside the gene matches. The germline V gene encodes CDR1 MGHRA and CDR2 YSYEKL.

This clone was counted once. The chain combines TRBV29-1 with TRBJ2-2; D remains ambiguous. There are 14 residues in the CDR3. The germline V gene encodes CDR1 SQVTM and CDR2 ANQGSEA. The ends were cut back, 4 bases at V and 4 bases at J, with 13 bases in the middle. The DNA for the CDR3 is TGCAGCGTTGGGGGTTCTTGGGCCACCGGGGAGCTGTTTTTT. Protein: CSVGGSWATGELFF.

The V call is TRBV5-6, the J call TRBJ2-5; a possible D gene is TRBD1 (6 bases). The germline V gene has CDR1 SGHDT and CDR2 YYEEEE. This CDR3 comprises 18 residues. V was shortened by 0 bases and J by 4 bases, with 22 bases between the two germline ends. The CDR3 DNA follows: TGTGCCAGCAGCTTGGAGGCAGGGGCCTACCTGAAGGGAGAGACCCAGTACTTC. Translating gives CASSLEAGAYLKGETQYF.

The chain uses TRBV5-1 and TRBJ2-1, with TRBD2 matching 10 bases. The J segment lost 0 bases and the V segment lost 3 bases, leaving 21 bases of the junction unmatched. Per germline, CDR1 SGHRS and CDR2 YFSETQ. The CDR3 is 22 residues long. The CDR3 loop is CASSWRLATGSGRSSSYNEQFF. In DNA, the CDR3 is TGCGCCAGCAGCTGGAGGTTAGCAACGGGTAGCGGGAGGTCAAGCTCCTACAATGAGCAGTTCTTC.

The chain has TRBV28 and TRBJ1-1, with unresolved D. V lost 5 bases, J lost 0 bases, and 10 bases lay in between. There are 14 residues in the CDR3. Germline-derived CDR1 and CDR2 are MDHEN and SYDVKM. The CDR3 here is CASSQDTLNTEAFF. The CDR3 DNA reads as TGTGCCAGCAGTCAAGACACCTTGAACACTGAAGCTTTCTTT.

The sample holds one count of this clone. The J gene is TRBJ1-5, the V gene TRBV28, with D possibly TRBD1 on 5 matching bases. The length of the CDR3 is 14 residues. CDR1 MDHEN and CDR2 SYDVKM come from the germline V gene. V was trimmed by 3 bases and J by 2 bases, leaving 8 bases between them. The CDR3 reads CASSFGRGNQPQHF. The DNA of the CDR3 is TGTGCCAGCAGTTTCGGCAGGGGCAATCAGCCCCAGCATTTT.

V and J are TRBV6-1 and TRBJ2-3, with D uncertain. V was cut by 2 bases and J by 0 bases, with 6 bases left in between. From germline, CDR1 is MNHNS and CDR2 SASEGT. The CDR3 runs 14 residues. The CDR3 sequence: CASSEMGSTDTQYF. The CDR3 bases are TGTGCCAGCAGTGAAATGGGGAGCACAGATACGCAGTATTTT.

The CDR3: CASSLLGGAGDTQYF. DNA for the CDR3: TGCGCCAGCAGCTTGTTGGGGGGCGCAGGGGATACGCAGTATTTT. This chain links TRBV5-1 with TRBJ2-3, with D perhaps TRBD1 or TRBD2 (6 bases each). CDR3 size: 15 residues. V lost 1 base, J lost 6 bases, and 15 bases lay in between. In germline, CDR1 is SGHRS, CDR2 YFSETQ.

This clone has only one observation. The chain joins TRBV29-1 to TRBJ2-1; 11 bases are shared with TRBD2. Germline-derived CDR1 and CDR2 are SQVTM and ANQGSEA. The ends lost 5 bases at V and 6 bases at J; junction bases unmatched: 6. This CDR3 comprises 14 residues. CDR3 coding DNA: TGCAGCGTTATGGGACTAGCGGCCCGCAATGAGCAGTTCTTC. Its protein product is CSVMGLAARNEQFF.

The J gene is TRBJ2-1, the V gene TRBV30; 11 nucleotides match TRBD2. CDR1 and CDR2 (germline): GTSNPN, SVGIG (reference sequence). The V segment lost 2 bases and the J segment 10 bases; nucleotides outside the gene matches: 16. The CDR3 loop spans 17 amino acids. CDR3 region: CAWSKGPRGLAVGEQFF. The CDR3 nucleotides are TGTGCCTGGAGTAAGGGACCGCGGGGACTAGCGGTGGGAGAGCAGTTCTTC.